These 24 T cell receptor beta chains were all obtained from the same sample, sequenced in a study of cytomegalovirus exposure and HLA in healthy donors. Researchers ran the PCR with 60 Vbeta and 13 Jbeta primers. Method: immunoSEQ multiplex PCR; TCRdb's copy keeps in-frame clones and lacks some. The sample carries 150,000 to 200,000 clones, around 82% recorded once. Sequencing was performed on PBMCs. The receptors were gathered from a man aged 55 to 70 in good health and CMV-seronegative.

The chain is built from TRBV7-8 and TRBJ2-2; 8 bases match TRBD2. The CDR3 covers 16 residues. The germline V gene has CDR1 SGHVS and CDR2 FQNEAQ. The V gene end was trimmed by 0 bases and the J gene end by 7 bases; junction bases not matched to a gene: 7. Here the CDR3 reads CASSLAASGFSGELFF. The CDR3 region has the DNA TGTGCCAGCAGCTTAGCCGCTAGCGGGTTCAGCGGGGAGCTGTTTTTT.

For the CDR3, the DNA is TGTGCCAGCAGGAGACAGGGTAACTATGGCTACACCTTC. Translated: CASRRQGNYGYTF. The chain employs TRBV6-5 and TRBJ1-2; 7 positions agree with TRBD1. Germline lookup yields CDR1 MNHEY and CDR2 SVGAGI. The V gene end was trimmed by 6 bases and the J gene end by 1 base; junction bases not matched to a gene: 2. This CDR3 contains 13 residues.

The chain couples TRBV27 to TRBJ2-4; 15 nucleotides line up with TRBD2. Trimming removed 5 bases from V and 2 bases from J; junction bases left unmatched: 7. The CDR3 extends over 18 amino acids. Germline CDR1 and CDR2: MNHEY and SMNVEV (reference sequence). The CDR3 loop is CASSPGLAGGFSKNIQYF. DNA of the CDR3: TGTGCCAGCAGTCCAGGACTAGCGGGAGGGTTTTCCAAAAACATTCAGTACTTC.

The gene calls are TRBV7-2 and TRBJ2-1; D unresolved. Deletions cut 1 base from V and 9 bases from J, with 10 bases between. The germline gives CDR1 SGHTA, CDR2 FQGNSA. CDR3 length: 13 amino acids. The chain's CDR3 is CASSLVPVGEQFF. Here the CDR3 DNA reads TGTGCCAGCAGCTTAGTACCCGTCGGTGAGCAGTTCTTC.

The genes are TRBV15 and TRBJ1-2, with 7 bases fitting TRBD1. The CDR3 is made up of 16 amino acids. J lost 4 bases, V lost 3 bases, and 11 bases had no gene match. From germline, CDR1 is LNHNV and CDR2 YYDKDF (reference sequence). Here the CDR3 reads CATSSRGTDALYGYTF. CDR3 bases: TGTGCCACCAGCAGCCGCGGGACAGATGCCCTCTATGGCTACACCTTC.

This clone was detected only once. The CDR3 DNA is TGTGCCAGCATTTGGACAGGAGCGAACACCGGGGAGCTGTTTTTT. As protein: CASIWTGANTGELFF. V is TRBV6-1 and J is TRBJ2-2, with 7 bases identical to TRBD1. Germline V gives CDR1 MNHNS, CDR2 SASEGT. This CDR3 is built from 15 residues. V lost 7 bases to trimming and J lost 0 bases; unmatched junction nucleotides: 5.

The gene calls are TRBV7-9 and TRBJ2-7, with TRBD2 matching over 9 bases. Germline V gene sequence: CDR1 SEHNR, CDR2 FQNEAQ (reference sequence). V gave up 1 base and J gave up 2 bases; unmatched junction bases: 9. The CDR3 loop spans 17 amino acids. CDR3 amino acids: CASSLGPGTSQTYEQYF. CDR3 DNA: TGTGCCAGCAGCTTAGGTCCCGGGACTAGCCAAACCTACGAGCAGTACTTC.

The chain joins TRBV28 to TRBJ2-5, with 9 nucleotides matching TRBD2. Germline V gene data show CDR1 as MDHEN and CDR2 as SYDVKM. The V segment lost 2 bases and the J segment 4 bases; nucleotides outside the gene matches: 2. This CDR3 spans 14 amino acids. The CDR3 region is CASSLAGGRETQYF. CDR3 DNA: TGTGCCAGCAGTTTAGCGGGGGGGAGAGAGACCCAGTACTTC. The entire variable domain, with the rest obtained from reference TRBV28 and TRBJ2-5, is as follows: DVKVTQSSRYLVKRTGEKVFLECVQDMDHENMFWYRQDPGLGLRLIYFSYDVKMKEKGDIPEGYSVSREKKERFSLILESASTNQTSMYLCASSLAGGRETQYFGPGTRLLVL.

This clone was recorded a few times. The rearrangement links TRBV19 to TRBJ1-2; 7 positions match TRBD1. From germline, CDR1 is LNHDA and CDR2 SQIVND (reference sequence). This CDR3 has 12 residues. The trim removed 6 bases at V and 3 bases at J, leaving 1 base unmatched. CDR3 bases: TGTGCCAGTAGGGGACAGTACTATGGCTACACCTTC. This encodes CASRGQYYGYTF. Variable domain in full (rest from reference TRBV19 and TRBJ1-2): DGGITQSPKYLFRKEGQNVTLSCEQNLNHDAMYWYRQDPGQGLRLIYYSQIVNDFQKGDIAEGYSVSREKKESFPLTVTSAQKNPTAFYLCASRGQYYGYTFGSGTRLTVV.

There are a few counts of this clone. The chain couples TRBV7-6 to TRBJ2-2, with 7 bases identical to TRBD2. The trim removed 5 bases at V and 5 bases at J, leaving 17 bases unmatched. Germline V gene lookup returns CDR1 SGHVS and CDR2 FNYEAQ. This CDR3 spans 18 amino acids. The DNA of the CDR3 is TGTGCCAGCAGCGCCGGGCCGGGGCGGGAGTGGTCGACCGGGGAGCTGTTTTTT. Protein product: CASSAGPGREWSTGELFF.

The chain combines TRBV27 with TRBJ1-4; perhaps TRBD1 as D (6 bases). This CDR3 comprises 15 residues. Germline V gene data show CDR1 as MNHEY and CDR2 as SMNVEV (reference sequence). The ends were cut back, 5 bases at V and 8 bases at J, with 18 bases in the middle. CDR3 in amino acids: CASSPQGDLAEKLFF. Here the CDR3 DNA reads TGTGCCAGCAGTCCACAGGGAGACCTGGCGGAAAAACTGTTTTTT.

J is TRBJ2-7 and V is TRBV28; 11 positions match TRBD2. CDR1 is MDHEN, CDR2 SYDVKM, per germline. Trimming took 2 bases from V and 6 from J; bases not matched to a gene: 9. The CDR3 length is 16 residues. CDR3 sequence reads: CASSLLPGTSGGEQYF. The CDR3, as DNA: TGTGCCAGCAGTTTACTTCCTGGGACTAGCGGCGGCGAGCAGTACTTC.

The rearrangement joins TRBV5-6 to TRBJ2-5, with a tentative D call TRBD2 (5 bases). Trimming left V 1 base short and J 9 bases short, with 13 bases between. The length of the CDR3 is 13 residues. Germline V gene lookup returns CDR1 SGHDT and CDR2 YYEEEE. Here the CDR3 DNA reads TGTGCCAGCAGCTTGAGGATATCGGAGGCCCAGTACTTC. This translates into CASSLRISEAQYF.

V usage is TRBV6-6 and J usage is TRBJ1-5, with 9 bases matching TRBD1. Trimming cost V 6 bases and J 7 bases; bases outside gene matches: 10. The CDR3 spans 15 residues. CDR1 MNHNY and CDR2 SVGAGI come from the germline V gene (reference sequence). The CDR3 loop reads CASRAGTGNVQPQHF. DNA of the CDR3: TGTGCCAGCAGAGCCGGGACAGGGAACGTCCAGCCCCAGCATTTT.

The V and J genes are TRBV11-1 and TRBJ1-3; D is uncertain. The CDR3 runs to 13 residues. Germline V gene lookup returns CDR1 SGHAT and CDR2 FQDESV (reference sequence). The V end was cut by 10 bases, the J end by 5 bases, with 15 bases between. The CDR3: CAIPKGGRNTIYF. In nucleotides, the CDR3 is TGTGCCATACCAAAAGGAGGTAGAAACACCATATATTTT.

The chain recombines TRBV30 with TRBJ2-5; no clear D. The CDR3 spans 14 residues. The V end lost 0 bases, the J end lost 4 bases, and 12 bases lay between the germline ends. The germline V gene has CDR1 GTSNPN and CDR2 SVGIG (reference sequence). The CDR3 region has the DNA TGTGCCTGGAGTGTGTTATCGTCAGGAGAGACCCAGTACTTC. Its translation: CAWSVLSSGETQYF.

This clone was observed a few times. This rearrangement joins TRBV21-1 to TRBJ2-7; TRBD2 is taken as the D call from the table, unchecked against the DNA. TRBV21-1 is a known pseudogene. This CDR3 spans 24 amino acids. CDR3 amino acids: CASSKVLKRGRLAGRITPAYEQYF. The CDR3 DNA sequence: TGTGCCAGCAGCAAAGTTTTAAAGCGTGGTCGGCTAGCGGGACGGATTACCCCGGCTTACGAGCAGTACTTC.

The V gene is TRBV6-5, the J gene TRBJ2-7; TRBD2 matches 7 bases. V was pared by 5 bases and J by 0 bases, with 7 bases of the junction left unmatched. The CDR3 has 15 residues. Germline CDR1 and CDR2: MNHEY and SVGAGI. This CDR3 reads CASSPGLRSSYEQYF. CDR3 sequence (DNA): TGTGCCAGCAGTCCGGGACTAAGAAGCTCCTACGAGCAGTACTTC.

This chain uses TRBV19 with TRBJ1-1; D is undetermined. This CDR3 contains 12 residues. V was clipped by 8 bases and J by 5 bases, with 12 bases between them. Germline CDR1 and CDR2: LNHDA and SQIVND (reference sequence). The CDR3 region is CASWVGGTEAFF. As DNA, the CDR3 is TGTGCCAGTTGGGTTGGAGGGACTGAAGCTTTCTTT.

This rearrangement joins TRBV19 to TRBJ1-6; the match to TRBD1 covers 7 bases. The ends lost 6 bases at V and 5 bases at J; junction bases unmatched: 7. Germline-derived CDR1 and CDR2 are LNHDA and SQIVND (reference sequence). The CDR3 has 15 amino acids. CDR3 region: CASSRGQPDNSPLHF. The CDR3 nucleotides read TGTGCCAGTAGCCGGGGACAGCCAGATAATTCACCCCTCCACTTT.

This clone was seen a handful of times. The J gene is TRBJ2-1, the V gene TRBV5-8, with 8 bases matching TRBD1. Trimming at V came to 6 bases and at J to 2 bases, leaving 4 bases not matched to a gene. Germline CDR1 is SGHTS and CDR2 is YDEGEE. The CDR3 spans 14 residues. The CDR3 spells CASTPDRAYNEQFF. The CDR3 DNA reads TGTGCCAGCACTCCGGACAGGGCCTACAATGAGCAGTTCTTC.

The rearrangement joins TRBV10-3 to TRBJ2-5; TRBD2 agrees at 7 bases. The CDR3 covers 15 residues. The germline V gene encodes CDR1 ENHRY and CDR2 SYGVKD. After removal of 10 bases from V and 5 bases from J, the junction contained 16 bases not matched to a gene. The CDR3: CATSRIAGSVETQYF. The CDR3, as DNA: TGTGCCACCTCAAGAATAGCGGGTTCAGTGGAGACCCAGTACTTC.

CDR3 region: CASSVGLAGETYNEQFF. CDR3 bases: TGTGCCAGCAGCGTAGGACTAGCGGGAGAGACCTACAATGAGCAGTTCTTC. V and J are TRBV9 and TRBJ2-1; TRBD2 matches at 12 bases. V lost 0 bases and J lost 2; bases outside the gene matches: 3. CDR3 length: 17 amino acids. The V gene's germline CDR1 is SGDLS and CDR2 YYNGEE.

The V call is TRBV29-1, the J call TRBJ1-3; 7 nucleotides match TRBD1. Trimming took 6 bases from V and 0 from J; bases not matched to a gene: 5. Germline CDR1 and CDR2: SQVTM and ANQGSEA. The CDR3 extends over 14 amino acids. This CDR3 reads CSVERQGSGNTIYF. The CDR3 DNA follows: TGCAGCGTCGAAAGACAGGGCTCTGGAAACACCATATATTTT.